The T cell receptor beta chain under discussion was sequenced for a study of shared clonotypes between healthy human individuals. Remarks on this clone: The antigen is unknown. Other DNA sequences in this specimen translate into the identical CDR3.

It was approximately 0.2 ug DNA, 25,000 to 35,000 T cell genomes, that sorted-subset replicate PCRs used. Original analysis: Filtering differed for immunoSEQ, which gave only junction sequences without quality scores. TCRdb's table, derived via immunoSEQ multiplex PCR, lists solely in-frame clones and lacks some. V and J calls and clone size come straight from that table; D and trimming were deduced from the DNA. Here the sample spans about 2,200,000 clones, about 92% being singletons. CD45RO-negative, CCR7-selected cells formed the naive CD8 fraction, which excluded terminally differentiated effector memory CD45RA+ cells. The study, taken as a whole, reports: For naive CD4 cells, roughly 4.8% of clonotypes were shared across a handful of donors. Across subsets, estimated richness was generally greater for naive than for memory populations.

Trimming left V 4 bases short and J 4 bases short, with 11 bases between. The CDR3 runs 14 residues. Germline V gives CDR1 MNHEY, CDR2 SMNVEV (reference sequence). This chain connects TRBV27 to TRBJ1-5, with TRBD1 as a possible D gene (6 bases). Material for sequencing was naive CD8+ T cells from PBMCs. This TCR derives from a man aged 18 to 30 in good health. Some clones in this sample may be carry-over from other donors' samples. This CDR3 reads CASSYRQANQPQHF. The CDR3 DNA reads TGTGCCAGCAGTTACCGACAGGCGAATCAGCCCCAGCATTTT.